A single sample gave rise to the 23 T cell receptor beta chains below, sequenced in a study of sequential checkpoint blockade in melanoma. The table came from immunoSEQ multiplex PCR; TCRdb's copy has only in-frame clones and leaves some out. This sample has 25,000 to 35,000 clones, with under 85% found just once. Sample treatment: randomized to nivolumab then ipilimumab (arm A) or the reverse (arm B). Sequenced here: CD8+ T cells sorted from blood (inferred from file names), sampled from a patient given nivolumab and ipilimumab in sequence. The receptors here all came from a human donor with melanoma.

The chain carries TRBV9 and TRBJ1-2, with D possibly matching TRBD1 (6 bases). CDR3 length: 13 amino acids. V was clipped by 0 bases and J by 8 bases, with 11 bases between them. CDR1 SGDLS and CDR2 YYNGEE come from the germline V gene. The CDR3, as DNA: TGTGCCAGCAGCGTAGACGGGACAATGGGCTACACCTTC. Protein sequence: CASSVDGTMGYTF.

V gene TRBV5-4 combines with J gene TRBJ1-5; 8 bases map to TRBD1. Germline values: CDR1 SGHNT, CDR2 YYREEE (reference sequence). There are 13 residues in the CDR3. After removal of 4 bases from V and 6 bases from J, the junction contained 3 bases not matched to a gene. The CDR3: CASSGRGLQPQHF. The CDR3 DNA is TGTGCCAGCAGCGGCAGGGGGCTTCAGCCCCAGCATTTT.

The J gene is TRBJ2-7, the V gene TRBV4-3; TRBD1 is a possible D gene (5 bases). Germline lookup yields CDR1 LGHNA and CDR2 YSLEER. V dropped 4 bases and J dropped 6 bases, with 16 bases sitting between them. CDR3 size: 14 residues. This chain's CDR3 is CASSRGVGSSEQYF. The CDR3 DNA sequence: TGCGCCAGCAGCCGGGGCGTCGGGTCTTCCGAGCAGTACTTC.

The gene calls are TRBV2 and TRBJ1-1; the D is unclear. CDR1 is SNHLY, CDR2 FYNNEI, per germline. Trimming cost V 5 bases and J 2 bases, with 3 bases left between them. The CDR3 loop spans 11 amino acids. CDR3 amino acids: CASSLNTEAFF. The CDR3, as DNA: TGTGCCAGCAGTTTAAACACTGAAGCTTTCTTT. Using reference TRBV2 and TRBJ1-1 for the parts outside the CDR3, the full variable domain is EPEVTQTPSHQVTQMGQEVILRCVPISNHLYFYWYRQILGQKVEFLVSFYNNEISEKSEIFDDQFSVERPDGSNFTLKIRSTKLEDSAMYFCASSLNTEAFFGQGTRLTVV.

The chain uses TRBV5-4 and TRBJ2-3, with 7 bases fitting TRBD2. This CDR3 spans 15 amino acids. Trimming took 6 bases from V and 4 from J; bases not matched to a gene: 11. CDR1 is SGHNT, CDR2 YYREEE, per germline (reference sequence). The CDR3 loop is CASNPDTGGSDTQYF. CDR3 nucleotide sequence: TGTGCCAGCAACCCTGACACCGGGGGGTCAGATACGCAGTATTTT.

This clone was seen a single time. The chain is built from TRBV19 and TRBJ2-7; 8 nucleotides align to TRBD2. V shed 5 bases and J 5 bases; nucleotides not matched to a gene: 5. Germline assignment: CDR1 LNHDA and CDR2 SQIVND (reference sequence). There are 13 residues in the CDR3. The DNA for the CDR3 is TGTGCCAGTAGTCCCGGGAGGGGGAACGAGCAGTACTTC. Encoded protein: CASSPGRGNEQYF.

As concerns this clone: This probably arose from a read error, given a far larger clone one base away. The rearrangement uses TRBV4-3 and TRBJ2-1, with 15 bases aligning to TRBD2. Looked up from germline, CDR1 is LGHNA and CDR2 is YSLEER. The junction had 7 bases not matched to a gene; V was cut back by 4 bases and J by 9 bases. The length of the CDR3 is 16 residues. The CDR3 DNA sequence: TGCGCCAGCAGCCCCGGGACTAGCGGGAGGAGGGGTGAGCAGTTCTTC. The encoded protein is CASSPGTSGRRGEQFF.

The rearrangement links TRBV7-9 to TRBJ2-1, with TRBD1 matching over 8 bases. The ends lost 5 bases at V and 0 bases at J; junction bases unmatched: 15. This CDR3 spans 19 amino acids. Per the germline V gene, CDR1 is SEHNR and CDR2 is FQNEAQ (reference sequence). Here the CDR3 reads CASSHLRTGLASSYNEQFF. The DNA for the CDR3 is TGTGCCAGCAGCCACCTTAGGACAGGGTTGGCATCCTCCTACAATGAGCAGTTCTTC.

The sample holds one count of this clone. The rearrangement uses TRBV15 and TRBJ2-3; D is undetermined. The CDR3 is made up of 13 amino acids. Germline-derived CDR1 and CDR2 are LNHNV and YYDKDF (reference sequence). Trimming took 1 base from V and 5 from J, leaving 7 bases between them. CDR3 amino acids: CATSRVGVDTQYF. DNA of the CDR3: TGTGCCACCAGCAGAGTCGGAGTAGATACGCAGTATTTT.

V and J are TRBV6-5 and TRBJ2-7, with D possibly matching TRBD1 (5 bases). V dropped 2 bases and J dropped 1 base, with 9 bases sitting between them. Germline assignment: CDR1 MNHEY and CDR2 SVGAGI. The CDR3 consists of 14 residues. The CDR3 reads CASSYATVSYEQYF. The CDR3 DNA reads as TGTGCCAGCAGTTACGCGACAGTTTCCTACGAGCAGTACTTC.

This clone came up a few times. The chain combines TRBV5-6 with TRBJ1-5; D is possibly TRBD1 (5 bases). There are 15 residues in the CDR3. The V gene lost 0 bases and the J gene lost 7 bases, with 14 bases spanning the gap. Germline V gene data show CDR1 as SGHDT and CDR2 as YYEEEE. The CDR3 region is CASSLGRALGQPQHF. CDR3 coding DNA: TGTGCCAGCAGCTTGGGCAGGGCCCTAGGCCAGCCCCAGCATTTT.

This chain links TRBV10-2 with TRBJ1-2; D not resolved. The V end was cut by 1 base, the J end by 7 bases, with 13 bases between. The V gene's germline CDR1 is WSHSY and CDR2 SAAADI. The CDR3 contains 14 residues. The CDR3 here is CASSELKRAGGYTF. The CDR3 DNA is TGCGCCAGCAGTGAGTTGAAGAGGGCCGGTGGCTACACCTTC.

V gene TRBV7-9 combines with J gene TRBJ1-2; possible D gene TRBD1, 5 bases. The germline V and J ends were trimmed by 6 bases and 6 bases, with 29 bases remaining between them. Germline V gives CDR1 SEHNR, CDR2 FQNEAQ (reference sequence). CDR3 length equals 18 residues. CDR3 bases: TGTGCCAGCAGTCCCGACAGAAAATACACCCTTGGAGTTGATGGCTACACCTTC. Residues: CASSPDRKYTLGVDGYTF. Supplemented by reference TRBV7-9 and TRBJ1-2, the full variable domain reads DTGVSQNPRHKITKRGQNVTFRCDPISEHNRLYWYRQTLGQGPEFLTYFQNEAQLEKSRLLSDRFSAERPKGSFSTLEIQRTEQGDSAMYLCASSPDRKYTLGVDGYTFGSGTRLTVV.

This clone was found a few times. This rearrangement joins TRBV6-6 to TRBJ2-3; TRBD2 aligns across 11 bases. V was pared by 4 bases and J by 5 bases, with 5 bases of the junction left unmatched. In germline, CDR1 is MNHNY, CDR2 SVGAGI (reference sequence). The CDR3 runs 15 residues. In DNA, the CDR3 is TGTGCCAGCAGTTTCTTAGCGGGAGGGGGAGATACGCAGTATTTT. It yields the protein CASSFLAGGGDTQYF.

V usage is TRBV4-3 and J usage is TRBJ1-4, with D maybe TRBD1 (6 bases). This CDR3 is 17 amino acids long. Trimming left V 1 base short and J 8 bases short, with 20 bases between. Germline assignment: CDR1 LGHNA and CDR2 YSLEER. CDR3 DNA: TGCGCCAGCAGCCAAGTTGGGGGCGACAGGCCAGGAGAAAAACTGTTTTTT. As protein: CASSQVGGDRPGEKLFF.

This clone was detected only once. The CDR3 sequence is CASRHGTGKGATNEKLFF. In DNA form, the CDR3 reads TGTGCCAGCAGGCATGGGACAGGGAAGGGGGCAACTAATGAAAAACTGTTTTTT. The V and J genes are TRBV11-3 and TRBJ1-4; the match to TRBD1 covers 9 bases. From germline, CDR1 is SGHNT and CDR2 YENEEA. V lost 6 bases, J lost 0 bases, and 11 bases stayed unmatched. This CDR3 has 18 amino acids. The full variable domain, its missing parts supplied by reference TRBV11-3 and TRBJ1-4, is EAGVVQSPRYKIIEKKQPVAFWCNPISGHNTLYWYLQNLGQGPELLIRYENEEAVDDSQLPKDRFSAERLKGVDSTLKIQPAELGDSAVYLCASRHGTGKGATNEKLFFGSGTQLSVL.

The chain recombines TRBV5-4 with TRBJ2-2, with a weak D call TRBD2 (5 bases). The germline CDR1 and CDR2 sequences are SGHNT and YYREEE (reference sequence). Trimming stripped 1 base from V and 8 bases from J, with 9 bases between. This CDR3 contains 13 residues. In DNA form, the CDR3 reads TGTGCCAGCAGCTTGAGAGAGCGGGGGGAGCTGTTTTTT. This codes for CASSLRERGELFF.

The chain recombines TRBV27 with TRBJ1-4; 8 nucleotides align to TRBD1. V was clipped by 6 bases and J by 5 bases; unmatched bases: 8. Germline V gene data show CDR1 as MNHEY and CDR2 as SMNVEV (reference sequence). This CDR3 is 15 amino acids long. DNA for the CDR3: TGTGCCAGCAGGGCCCAGGGGGCGTGGAATGAAAAACTGTTTTTT. Amino acids: CASRAQGAWNEKLFF.

The chain combines TRBV7-8 with TRBJ1-3; no definite D call. This CDR3 comprises 18 residues. Germline-derived CDR1 and CDR2 are SGHVS and FQNEAQ. Trimming shortened V by 1 base and J by 0 bases, and 16 bases separated the two germline ends. CDR3 in DNA: TGTGCCAGCAGCTTAGGCGGGCCAGTGCTTGTCTCTGGAAACACCATATATTTT. Translation: CASSLGGPVLVSGNTIYF. Variable domain in full (rest from reference TRBV7-8 and TRBJ1-3): GAGVSQSPRYKVAKRGQDVALRCDPISGHVSLFWYQQALGQGPEFLTYFQNEAQLDKSGLPSDRFFAERPEGSVSTLKIQRTQQEDSAVYLCASSLGGPVLVSGNTIYFGEGSWLTVV.

The chain has TRBV4-2 and TRBJ2-2, with 13 bases lining up with TRBD2. J was trimmed by 8 bases and V by 0 bases; bases with no gene match: 9. CDR1 LGHNA and CDR2 YNFKEQ come from the germline V gene. CDR3 length: 18 amino acids. The CDR3 reads CASSQDLGGLAGIGELFF. CDR3 coding DNA: TGTGCCAGCAGCCAAGACTTGGGGGGACTAGCGGGAATAGGGGAGCTGTTTTTT.

This chain links TRBV20-1 with TRBJ2-1; no definite D call. The V gene lost 7 bases and the J gene lost 6 bases, with 7 bases spanning the gap. The length of the CDR3 is 10 residues. The V gene's germline CDR1 is DFQATT and CDR2 SNEGSKA (reference sequence). The CDR3 nucleotides read TGCAGTGTCGGGTTCAATGAGCAGTTCTTC. It is translated as CSVGFNEQFF.

This clone was observed a few times. The CDR3 DNA sequence: TGTGCCAGCAGTTCCGGGACAGGATCCGGGGAGCTGTTTTTT. Protein: CASSSGTGSGELFF. The V gene is TRBV6-4, the J gene TRBJ2-2; TRBD1 agrees at 8 bases. Germline CDR1 reads MRHNA; CDR2 reads SNTAGT. The length of the CDR3 is 14 residues. After removal of 5 bases from V and 6 bases from J, the junction contained 5 bases not matched to a gene.

J is TRBJ2-5 and V is TRBV5-4; D possibly corresponds to TRBD2 (7 bases). Germline CDR1 reads SGHNT; CDR2 reads YYREEE (reference sequence). CDR3 length: 17 amino acids. V dropped 4 bases and J dropped 0 bases, with 19 bases sitting between them. The CDR3 nucleotides read TGTGCCAGCAGCGTAGGGGGGGGCCTTCAGTACCAAGAGACCCAGTACTTC. Amino acid sequence: CASSVGGGLQYQETQYF.